Described below is a single T cell receptor (beta chain) sequence and its context. The target of this receptor is not known. No per-base quality is available; no much larger clone lies one base away. Libraries were constructed by the immunoSEQ multiplex PCR assay. Drawn from immuneACCESS, this table holds only the in-frame rearrangements with V and J called that TCRdb kept. Clones are partly lost; checked studies trace under half to an unresolved V gene and leave the rest unexplained. In all, the sample holds approximately 88,000 clones, and 90% to 95% of those were seen once. 2.2% of the sample goes to the ten largest clones. The data were obtained in a study of T cell changes during pregnancy in multiple sclerosis (dated by TCRdb to the late 2010s). For the wider study: Changes in the T cell repertoire over the course of pregnancy were examined in this study in women with multiple sclerosis.

Relative to germline, V is 6 bases shorter and J is 2 bases shorter, with 14 bases between their ends. CDR1 is given as KGHSH and CDR2 as LQKENI, both from the germline V gene. Inclusive of the bounding cysteine and phenylalanine, the CDR3 is 14 residues long. Solely the CDR3 DNA is kept, with 42 bases framed from the first base. The receptor's source is a female donor with multiple sclerosis, enrolled in a pregnancy study. The sequence links TRBV18 to TRBJ2-7; TRBD2 is a weak D gene call, 6 bases matching. This specimen consisted of peripheral blood, obtained in the third trimester of pregnancy. CDR3 protein: CASSYPGETYEQYF. In nucleotides, the sequence is TGTGCCAGCTCCTACCCGGGGGAAACCTACGAGCAGTACTTC.